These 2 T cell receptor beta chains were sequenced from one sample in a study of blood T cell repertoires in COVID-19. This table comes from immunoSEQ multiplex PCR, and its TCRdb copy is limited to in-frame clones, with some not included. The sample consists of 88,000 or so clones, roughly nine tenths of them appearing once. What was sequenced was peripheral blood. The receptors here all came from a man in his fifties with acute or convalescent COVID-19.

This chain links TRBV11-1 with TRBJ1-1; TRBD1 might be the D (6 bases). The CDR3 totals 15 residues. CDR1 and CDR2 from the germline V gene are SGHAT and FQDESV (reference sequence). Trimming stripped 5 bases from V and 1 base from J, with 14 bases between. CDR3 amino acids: CASSPRTASNTEAFF. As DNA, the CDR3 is TGTGCCAGCAGCCCCAGGACAGCTTCGAACACTGAAGCTTTCTTT. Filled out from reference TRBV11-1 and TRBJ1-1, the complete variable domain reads EAEVAQSPRYKITEKSQAVAFWCDPISGHATLYWYRQILGQGPELLVQFQDESVVDDSQLPKDRFSAERLKGVDSTLKIQPAELGDSAMYLCASSPRTASNTEAFFGQGTRLTVV.

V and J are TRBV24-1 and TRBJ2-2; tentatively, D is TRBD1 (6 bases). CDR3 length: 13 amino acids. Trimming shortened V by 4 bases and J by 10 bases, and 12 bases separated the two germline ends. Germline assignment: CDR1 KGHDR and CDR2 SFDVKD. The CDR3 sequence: CATSETGRLELFF. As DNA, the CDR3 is TGTGCCACCAGTGAGACAGGAAGGCTGGAGCTGTTTTTT.